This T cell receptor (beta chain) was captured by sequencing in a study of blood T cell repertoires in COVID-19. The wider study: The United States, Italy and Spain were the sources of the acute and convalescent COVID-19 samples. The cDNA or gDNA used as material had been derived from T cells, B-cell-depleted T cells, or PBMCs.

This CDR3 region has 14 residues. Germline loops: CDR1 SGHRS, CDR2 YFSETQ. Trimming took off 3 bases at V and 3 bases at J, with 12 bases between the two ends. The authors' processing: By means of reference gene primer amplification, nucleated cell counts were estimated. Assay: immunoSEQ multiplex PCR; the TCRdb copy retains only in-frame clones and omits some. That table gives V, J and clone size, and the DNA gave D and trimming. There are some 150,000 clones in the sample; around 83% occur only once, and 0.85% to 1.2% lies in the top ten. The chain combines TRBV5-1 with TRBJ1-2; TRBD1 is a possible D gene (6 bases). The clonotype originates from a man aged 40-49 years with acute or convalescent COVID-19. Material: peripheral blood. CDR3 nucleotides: TGCGCCAGCAGCTGGGGGGGGCCGGACTATGGCTACACCTTC. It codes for CASSWGGPDYGYTF.